Listed below are T cell receptor beta chains from one sample, sequenced in a study of T cell repertoires in cytomegalovirus infection. The antigens these receptors bind are not known. TCRdb analysed the reads with MiXCR anew, one entry per CDR3 protein. The sample consists of 800,000 to 950,000 distinct CDR3 sequences, about 30% of them appearing once. The sample here was cultured CD8+ T cells from PBMCs, taken from culture after CMV antigen stimulation. Receptors were obtained from a human donor in good health (CMV status not recorded). Some clones in this sample may be carry-over from other donors' samples. Each CDR3 is given with its conserved first and last residue. The order of the fields is CDR3 length, D gene, V gene, CDR3 protein. The D gene is left open where the match is weak.

cdr3_length: 17; d_call: TRBD1; v_call: TRBV7-6; cdr3_aa: CASSLYRTGALTGELFF
cdr3_length: 17; d_call: TRBD1; v_call: TRBV20-1; cdr3_aa: CSARLITDRVANSPLHF
cdr3_length: 15; d_call: TRBD2; v_call: TRBV19; cdr3_aa: CASSPSGGVNNEQFF
cdr3_length: 15; d_call: -; v_call: TRBV20-1; cdr3_aa: CSARDSKGTSREYTF
cdr3_length: 18; d_call: -; v_call: TRBV4-3; cdr3_aa: CASSQRGMFRDCQKTQYF
cdr3_length: 16; d_call: -; v_call: TRBV15; cdr3_aa: CVTSREVGRISYEQYF
cdr3_length: 18; d_call: TRBD2; v_call: TRBV6-2/TRBV6-3; cdr3_aa: CASSYSHPLAGAQETQYF
cdr3_length: 15; d_call: -; v_call: TRBV7-8; cdr3_aa: CASSLASGGRTEAFF
cdr3_length: 13; d_call: -; v_call: TRBV7-9; cdr3_aa: CASSSPWSYEQYF
cdr3_length: 17; d_call: TRBD1; v_call: TRBV7-6; cdr3_aa: CASSLGVWDRGPGEQFF
cdr3_length: 12; d_call: -; v_call: TRBV6-1; cdr3_aa: CASSEFDAEAFF
cdr3_length: 16; d_call: -; v_call: TRBV7-2; cdr3_aa: CASSLGLGYFTDTQYF
cdr3_length: 11; d_call: -; v_call: TRBV10-3; cdr3_aa: CAILAAGELFF
cdr3_length: 14; d_call: -; v_call: TRBV7-8; cdr3_aa: CASSLGGRGSEQFF
cdr3_length: 17; d_call: -; v_call: TRBV4-1; cdr3_aa: CASSQVTAAGIFYGYTF
cdr3_length: 18; d_call: TRBD1; v_call: TRBV2; cdr3_aa: CASFPGTGGSDWTGELFF
cdr3_length: 12; d_call: TRBD1; v_call: TRBV12-3/TRBV12-4; cdr3_aa: CASSPTGGGYTF
cdr3_length: 12; d_call: -; v_call: TRBV20-1; cdr3_aa: CSGQTRYDEQFF
cdr3_length: 16; d_call: TRBD1; v_call: TRBV6-1; cdr3_aa: CASSVRSTGPNYGYTF
cdr3_length: 14; d_call: TRBD1; v_call: TRBV7-9; cdr3_aa: CASSPRQGRYGYTF
cdr3_length: 14; d_call: -; v_call: TRBV5-4; cdr3_aa: CASSWLETLNGAFF
cdr3_length: 15; d_call: -; v_call: TRBV20-1; cdr3_aa: CSARGSSSSYNEQFF
cdr3_length: 17; d_call: -; v_call: TRBV6-6; cdr3_aa: CASIPGQTLPWNTEAFF
cdr3_length: 15; d_call: TRBD1; v_call: TRBV27; cdr3_aa: CASSPTGGAPEKLFF
cdr3_length: 19; d_call: TRBD1; v_call: TRBV12-3/TRBV12-4; cdr3_aa: CASSTALLPQGAGNYGYTF
cdr3_length: 15; d_call: -; v_call: TRBV5-6; cdr3_aa: CASSRGAARLTEAFF
cdr3_length: 13; d_call: -; v_call: TRBV7-6; cdr3_aa: CASSAGSVTEAFF
cdr3_length: 16; d_call: TRBD1; v_call: TRBV6-2/TRBV6-3; cdr3_aa: CASSLTGGKVNTEAFF
cdr3_length: 14; d_call: -; v_call: TRBV7-9; cdr3_aa: CASSSTAVSYEQYF
cdr3_length: 15; d_call: TRBD1; v_call: TRBV19; cdr3_aa: CATLGTGASAGELFF
cdr3_length: 15; d_call: -; v_call: TRBV5-4; cdr3_aa: CASSPTPTDFYGYTF
cdr3_length: 15; d_call: -; v_call: TRBV7-6; cdr3_aa: CASSPYSDRKDTQYF
cdr3_length: 13; d_call: -; v_call: TRBV7-6; cdr3_aa: CASSHGTLHEQYF
cdr3_length: 15; d_call: -; v_call: TRBV11-2; cdr3_aa: CASSLGQTDQETQYF
cdr3_length: 15; d_call: -; v_call: TRBV15; cdr3_aa: CATSRASTSTDTQYF